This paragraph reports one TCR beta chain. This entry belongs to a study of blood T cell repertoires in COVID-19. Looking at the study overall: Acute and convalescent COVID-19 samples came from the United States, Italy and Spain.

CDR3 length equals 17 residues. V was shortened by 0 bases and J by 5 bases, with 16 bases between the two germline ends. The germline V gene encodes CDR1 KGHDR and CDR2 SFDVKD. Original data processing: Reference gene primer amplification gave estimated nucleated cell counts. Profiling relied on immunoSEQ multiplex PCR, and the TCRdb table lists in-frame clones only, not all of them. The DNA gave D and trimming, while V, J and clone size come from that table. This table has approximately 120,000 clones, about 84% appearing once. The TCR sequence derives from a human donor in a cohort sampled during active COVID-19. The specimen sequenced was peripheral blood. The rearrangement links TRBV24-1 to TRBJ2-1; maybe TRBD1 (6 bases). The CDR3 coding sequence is TGTGCCACCAGTGATTTGAGAGGCCGGGACATCGACAATGAGCAGTTCTTC. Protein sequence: CATSDLRGRDIDNEQFF.